The T cell receptor beta chain described here comes from a study of control samples from healthy donors and cancer patients. The CDR3 is 15 amino acids. The V end lost 5 bases, the J end lost 7 bases, and 20 bases lay between the germline ends. Per the germline V gene, CDR1 is LGHNA and CDR2 is YNFKEQ. Sequencing used immunoSEQ multiplex PCR; TCRdb keeps in-frame clones, though not all of them. The repertoire has approximately 150,000 clones, around 90% of them found once; the top ten carry approximately 7%. This clone has only one observation. The receptor was isolated from a man aged 18 to 30 in good health. The chain carries TRBV4-2 and TRBJ1-1; D remains ambiguous. Sample: blood. CDR3 sequence reads: CASSSRLGPTGEAFF. CDR3 nucleotides: TGTGCCAGCAGCTCCCGGTTAGGGCCCACCGGTGAAGCTTTCTTT.